This TCR beta chain was captured in a study of blood T cell repertoires in COVID-19. The overall study: The samples span acute and convalescent COVID-19 from the United States, Italy and Spain. T cells, B-cell-depleted T cells, or PBMCs provided the cDNA or gDNA that served as material.

Trimming left V 4 bases short and J 4 bases short, with 14 bases between. The CDR3 is 15 amino acids. Germline V gene lookup returns CDR1 SGHAT and CDR2 FQNNGV. As originally analysed: The authors estimated nucleated cell counts from reference gene primer amplification. Clones were sequenced by immunoSEQ multiplex PCR, and TCRdb holds only the in-frame ones, with some missing. That table is the source of V, J and clone size, and D and trimming were worked out from the DNA. The table records about 180,000 clones, around 83% of them present only once. The sequencing sample was made of peripheral blood. The V gene is TRBV11-2, the J gene TRBJ1-3; TRBD1 is a possible D gene (6 bases). This TCR was sampled from a woman aged 25 to 39 with active or convalescent COVID-19. CDR3 loop: CASSSPGTKGNTIYF. The CDR3 DNA follows: TGTGCCAGCAGCTCCCCCGGGACAAAAGGAAACACCATATATTTT.